Following are 10 T cell receptor beta chains from one sample sequenced in a study of identifying expanded T cells in peripheral blood. Here immunoSEQ multiplex PCR was the method, and the copy in TCRdb shows in-frame clones only, minus some. The sample lists more than 70,000 clones, 70% to 90% occurring once. The sequenced material came from blood. The receptor set was obtained from a person aged 18 to 75 in good health.

This rearrangement joins TRBV27 to TRBJ1-6; D gene ambiguous. The CDR3 has 14 amino acids. Trimming stripped 8 bases from V and 7 bases from J, with 15 bases between. The V gene's germline CDR1 is MNHEY and CDR2 SMNVEV (reference sequence). Here the CDR3 reads CASGILGGNSPLHF. The CDR3 nucleotides read TGTGCCAGCGGGATATTGGGCGGAAATTCACCCCTCCACTTT.

The rearrangement links TRBV11-2 to TRBJ1-6; D gene uncertain. The CDR3 is 14 amino acids. CDR1 and CDR2 from the germline V gene are SGHAT and FQNNGV. The V end lost 2 bases, the J end lost 14 bases, and 16 bases lay between the germline ends. The CDR3 coding sequence is TGTGCCAGCAGCTTATTGTCTTTGACGGGGACCCTCCACTTT. This translates into CASSLLSLTGTLHF.

The chain's CDR3 is CASSYVETQYF. The DNA for the CDR3 is TGTGCCAGCAGTTACGTGGAGACCCAGTACTTC. This chain links TRBV6-5 with TRBJ2-5; D gene uncertain. V was pared by 2 bases and J by 5 bases, with 3 bases between. CDR1 MNHEY and CDR2 SVGAGI come from the germline V gene. The CDR3 extends over 11 amino acids.

The genes are TRBV5-6 and TRBJ2-5; D remains ambiguous. The CDR3 consists of 14 residues. The V end was cut by 3 bases, the J end by 5 bases, with 14 bases between. Germline values: CDR1 SGHDT, CDR2 YYEEEE. CDR3 loop: CASSSLELRETQYF. In DNA, the CDR3 is TGTGCCAGCAGCTCTCTGGAGCTTCGGGAGACCCAGTACTTC.

The rearrangement uses TRBV7-9 and TRBJ2-3; 9 bases fit TRBD1. Germline loops: CDR1 SEHNR, CDR2 FQNEAQ (reference sequence). The CDR3 has 15 amino acids. V shed 2 bases, J shed 6 bases, and the junction held 6 bases outside the gene matches. DNA for the CDR3: TGTGCCAGCAGCTTAACAGGGGGCCCTCGGGATACGCAGTATTTT. This sequence encodes CASSLTGGPRDTQYF.

The chain is built from TRBV4-3 and TRBJ1-2; D gene ambiguous. Germline CDR1 and CDR2: LGHNA and YSLEER. V lost 3 bases to trimming and J lost 6 bases, with 20 bases between them. The length of the CDR3 is 16 residues. The CDR3 nucleotides read TGCGCCAGCAGCCAGGTCGGAGACGGGGTAGGAAATGGCTACACCTTC. It encodes CASSQVGDGVGNGYTF.

The gene calls are TRBV30 and TRBJ1-5; maybe TRBD1 (6 bases). There are 13 residues in the CDR3. Germline values: CDR1 GTSNPN, CDR2 SVGIG (reference sequence). V was cut by 0 bases and J by 7 bases, with 10 bases left in between. This chain's CDR3 is CAWSVQGRQPQHF. The CDR3 DNA follows: TGTGCCTGGAGTGTACAGGGAAGGCAGCCCCAGCATTTT.

This chain uses TRBV9 with TRBJ2-3; D gene unclear. The CDR3 covers 15 residues. V gave up 3 bases and J gave up 3 bases, with 14 bases separating them. Germline CDR1 SGDLS, CDR2 YYNGEE. CDR3 amino acids: CASSARIGLTDTQYF. DNA for the CDR3: TGTGCCAGCAGCGCGCGAATTGGGTTAACAGATACGCAGTATTTT.

The chain has TRBV4-1 and TRBJ1-1; TRBD1 agrees at 10 bases. Germline loops: CDR1 MGHRA, CDR2 YSYEKL. With 6 bases clipped from V and 3 bases from J, the junction kept 4 bases outside the gene matches. The CDR3 loop spans 14 amino acids. CDR3 DNA: TGCGCCAGCAGGCGACAGGGGGCCGACACTGAAGCTTTCTTT. Residues: CASRRQGADTEAFF.

The chain combines TRBV5-5 with TRBJ2-6, with D possibly matching TRBD2 (5 bases). Trimming took off 4 bases at V and 0 bases at J, with 11 bases between the two ends. CDR1 and CDR2 from the germline V gene are SGHKS and YYEKEE (reference sequence). The CDR3 is made up of 16 amino acids. CDR3 sequence: CASSPGLFSGANVLTF. In DNA form, the CDR3 reads TGTGCCAGCAGCCCTGGACTTTTCTCTGGGGCCAACGTCCTGACTTTC. Looking up the rest from reference TRBV5-5 and TRBJ2-6 gives the full variable domain: DAGVTQSPTHLIKTRGQQVTLRCSPISGHKSVSWYQQVLGQGPQFIFQYYEKEERGRGNFPDRFSARQFPNYSSELNVNALLLGDSALYLCASSPGLFSGANVLTFGAGSRLTVL.